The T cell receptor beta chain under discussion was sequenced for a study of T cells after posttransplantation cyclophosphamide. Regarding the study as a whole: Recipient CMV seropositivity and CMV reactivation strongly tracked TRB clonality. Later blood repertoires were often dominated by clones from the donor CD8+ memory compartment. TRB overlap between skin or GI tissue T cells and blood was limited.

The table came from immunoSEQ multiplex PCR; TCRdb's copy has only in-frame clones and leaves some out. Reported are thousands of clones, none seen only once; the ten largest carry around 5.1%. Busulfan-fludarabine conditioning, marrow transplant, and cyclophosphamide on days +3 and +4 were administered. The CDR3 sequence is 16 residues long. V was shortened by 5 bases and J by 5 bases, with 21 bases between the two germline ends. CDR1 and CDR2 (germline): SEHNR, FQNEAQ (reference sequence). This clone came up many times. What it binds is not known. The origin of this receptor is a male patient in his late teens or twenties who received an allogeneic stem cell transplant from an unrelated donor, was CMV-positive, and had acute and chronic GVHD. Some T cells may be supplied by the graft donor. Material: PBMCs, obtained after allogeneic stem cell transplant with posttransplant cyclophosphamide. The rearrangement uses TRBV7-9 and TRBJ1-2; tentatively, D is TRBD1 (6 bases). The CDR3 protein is CASSLHNRAPYYGYTF. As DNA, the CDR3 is TGTGCCAGCAGCCTCCATAACAGGGCCCCTTATTATGGCTACACCTTC.